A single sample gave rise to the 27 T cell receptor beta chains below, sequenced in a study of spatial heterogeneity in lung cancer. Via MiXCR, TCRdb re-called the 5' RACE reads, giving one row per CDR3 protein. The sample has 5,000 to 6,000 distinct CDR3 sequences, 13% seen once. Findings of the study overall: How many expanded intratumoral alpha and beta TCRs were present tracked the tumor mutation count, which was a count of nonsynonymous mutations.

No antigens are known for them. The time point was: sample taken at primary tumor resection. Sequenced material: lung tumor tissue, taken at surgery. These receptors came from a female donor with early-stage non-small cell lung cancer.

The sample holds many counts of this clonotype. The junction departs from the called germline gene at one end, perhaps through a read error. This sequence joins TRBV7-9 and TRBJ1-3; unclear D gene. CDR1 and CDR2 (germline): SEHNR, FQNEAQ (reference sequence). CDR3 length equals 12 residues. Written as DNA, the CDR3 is TGTGCCAGCAGTTTAGGGGGAAACACCATATATTTT. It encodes CASSLGGNTIYF.

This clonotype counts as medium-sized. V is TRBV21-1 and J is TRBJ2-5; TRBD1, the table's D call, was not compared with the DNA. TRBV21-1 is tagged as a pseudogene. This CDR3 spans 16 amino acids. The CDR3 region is CASRCKPGSGKETQYF. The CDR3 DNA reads TGTGCCAGCAGATGCAAACCCGGGAGTGGGAAAGAGACCCAGTACTTC.

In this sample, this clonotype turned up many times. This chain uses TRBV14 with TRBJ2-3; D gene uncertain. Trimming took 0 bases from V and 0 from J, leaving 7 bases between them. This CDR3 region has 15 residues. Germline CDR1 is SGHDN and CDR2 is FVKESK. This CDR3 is CASSQDLGSTDTQYF. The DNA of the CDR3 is TGTGCCAGCAGCCAAGATCTCGGGAGCACAGATACGCAGTATTTT.

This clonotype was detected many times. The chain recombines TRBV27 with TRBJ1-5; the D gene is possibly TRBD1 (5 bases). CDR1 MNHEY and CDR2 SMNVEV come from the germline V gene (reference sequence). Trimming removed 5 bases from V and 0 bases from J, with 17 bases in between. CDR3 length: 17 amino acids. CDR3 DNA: TGTGCCAGCAGTCCTCAGCCCATGACAGATAGCAATCAGCCCCAGCATTTT. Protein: CASSPQPMTDSNQPQHF.

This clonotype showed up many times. CDR3 in amino acids: CASSHRAAYGYTF. CDR3 DNA: TGTGCCAGCAGCCACCGGGCCGCCTATGGCTACACCTTC. V and J are TRBV5-6 and TRBJ1-2; no definite D call. The ends were cut back, 4 bases at V and 4 bases at J, with 11 bases in the middle. There are 13 residues in the CDR3. Per the germline V gene, CDR1 is SGHDT and CDR2 is YYEEEE. The whole variable domain, remainder taken from reference TRBV5-6 and TRBJ1-2, is DAGVTQSPTHLIKTRGQQVTLRCSPKSGHDTVSWYQQALGQGPQFIFQYYEEEERQRGNFPDRFSGHQFPNYSSELNVNALLLGDSALYLCASSHRAAYGYTFGSGTRLTVV.

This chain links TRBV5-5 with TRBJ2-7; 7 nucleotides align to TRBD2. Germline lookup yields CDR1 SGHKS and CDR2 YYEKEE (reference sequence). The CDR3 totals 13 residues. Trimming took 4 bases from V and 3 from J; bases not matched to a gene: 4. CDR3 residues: CASSPSGNYEQYF. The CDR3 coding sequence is TGTGCCAGCAGCCCTAGCGGTAACTACGAGCAGTACTTC.

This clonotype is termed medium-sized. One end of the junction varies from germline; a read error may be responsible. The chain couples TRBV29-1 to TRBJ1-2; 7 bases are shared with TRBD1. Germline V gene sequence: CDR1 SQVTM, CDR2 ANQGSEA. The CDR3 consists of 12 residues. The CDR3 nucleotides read TGCAGCGTTTCACAGGGGAATTATGACTACACCTTC. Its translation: CSVSQGNYDYTF.

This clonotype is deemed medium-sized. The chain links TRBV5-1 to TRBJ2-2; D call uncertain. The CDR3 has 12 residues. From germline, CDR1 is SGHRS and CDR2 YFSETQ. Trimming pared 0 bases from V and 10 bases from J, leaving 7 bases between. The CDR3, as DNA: TGCGCCAGCAGCTTGGGAGCGCCGGAGCTGTTTTTT. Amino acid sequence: CASSLGAPELFF.

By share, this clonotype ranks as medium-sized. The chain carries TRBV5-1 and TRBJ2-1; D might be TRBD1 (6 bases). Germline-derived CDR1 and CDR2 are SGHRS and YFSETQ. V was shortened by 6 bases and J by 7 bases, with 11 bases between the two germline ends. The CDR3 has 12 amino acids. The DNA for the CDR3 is TGCGCCAGCACCGCCCAGGGGAATGAGCAGTTCTTC. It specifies CASTAQGNEQFF.

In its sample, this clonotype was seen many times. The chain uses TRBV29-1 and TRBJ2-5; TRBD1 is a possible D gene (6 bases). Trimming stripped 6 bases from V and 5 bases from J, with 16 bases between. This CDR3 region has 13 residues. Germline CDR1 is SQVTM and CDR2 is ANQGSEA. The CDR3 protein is CSVNAGAAETQYF. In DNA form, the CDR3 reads TGCAGCGTCAATGCAGGGGCCGCGGAGACCCAGTACTTC.

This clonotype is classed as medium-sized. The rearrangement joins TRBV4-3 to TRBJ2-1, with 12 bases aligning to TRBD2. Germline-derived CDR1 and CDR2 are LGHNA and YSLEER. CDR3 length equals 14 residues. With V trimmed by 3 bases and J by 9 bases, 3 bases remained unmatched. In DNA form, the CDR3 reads TGCGCCAGCAGCCAGGGGACTAGCGGGTTTGAGCAGTTCTTC. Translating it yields CASSQGTSGFEQFF.

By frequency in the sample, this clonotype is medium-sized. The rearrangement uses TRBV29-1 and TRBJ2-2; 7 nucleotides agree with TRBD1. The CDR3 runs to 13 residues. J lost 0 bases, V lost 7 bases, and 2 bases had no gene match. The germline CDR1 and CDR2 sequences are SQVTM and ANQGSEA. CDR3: CSAGTANTGELFF. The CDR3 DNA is TGCAGCGCCGGGACAGCGAACACCGGGGAGCTGTTTTTT.

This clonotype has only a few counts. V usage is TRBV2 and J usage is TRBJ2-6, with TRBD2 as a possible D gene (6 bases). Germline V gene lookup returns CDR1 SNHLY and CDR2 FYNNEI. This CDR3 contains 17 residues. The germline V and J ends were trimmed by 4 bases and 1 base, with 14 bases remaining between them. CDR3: CASSGQTGGSGANVLTF. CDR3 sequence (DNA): TGTGCCAGCAGTGGGCAAACCGGGGGATCTGGGGCCAACGTCCTGACTTTC.

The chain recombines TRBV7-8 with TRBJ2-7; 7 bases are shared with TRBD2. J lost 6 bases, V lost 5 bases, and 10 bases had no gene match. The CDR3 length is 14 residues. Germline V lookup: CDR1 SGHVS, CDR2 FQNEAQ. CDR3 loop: CASSPGTKASEQYF. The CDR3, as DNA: TGTGCCAGCAGCCCGGGGACTAAGGCTTCCGAGCAGTACTTC. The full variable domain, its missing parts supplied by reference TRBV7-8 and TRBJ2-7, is GAGVSQSPRYKVAKRGQDVALRCDPISGHVSLFWYQQALGQGPEFLTYFQNEAQLDKSGLPSDRFFAERPEGSVSTLKIQRTQQEDSAVYLCASSPGTKASEQYFGPGTRLTVT.

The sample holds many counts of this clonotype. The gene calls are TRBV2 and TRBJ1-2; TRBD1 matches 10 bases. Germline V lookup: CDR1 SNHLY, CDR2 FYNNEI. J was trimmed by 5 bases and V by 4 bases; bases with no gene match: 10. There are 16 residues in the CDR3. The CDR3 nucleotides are TGTGCCAGCAGTGGGGACAGGGGCCTCAGGGGGTATGGCTACACCTTC. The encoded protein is CASSGDRGLRGYGYTF.

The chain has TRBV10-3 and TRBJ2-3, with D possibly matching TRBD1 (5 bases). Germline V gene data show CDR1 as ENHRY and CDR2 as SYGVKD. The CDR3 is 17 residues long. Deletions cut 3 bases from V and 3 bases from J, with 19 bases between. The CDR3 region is CAISEVGVEVGTDTQYF. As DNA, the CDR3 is TGTGCCATCAGTGAAGTAGGGGTAGAGGTCGGAACAGATACGCAGTATTTT.

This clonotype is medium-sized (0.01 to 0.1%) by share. CDR3 bases: TGCAGCGTTGAGGTAGGGGCGATCTTCTATGGCTACACCTTC. Translating gives CSVEVGAIFYGYTF. The chain employs TRBV29-1 and TRBJ1-2, with D perhaps TRBD1 (5 bases). Germline V lookup: CDR1 SQVTM, CDR2 ANQGSEA. The CDR3 has 14 residues. V lost 3 bases and J 4 bases, leaving 15 bases between the germline ends.

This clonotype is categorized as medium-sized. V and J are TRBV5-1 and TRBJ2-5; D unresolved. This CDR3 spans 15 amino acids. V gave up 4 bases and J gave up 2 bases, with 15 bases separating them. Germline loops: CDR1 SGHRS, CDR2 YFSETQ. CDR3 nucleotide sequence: TGCGCCAGCAGCCAAGTCTTGGGCGGTCAAGAGACCCAGTACTTC. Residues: CASSQVLGGQETQYF.

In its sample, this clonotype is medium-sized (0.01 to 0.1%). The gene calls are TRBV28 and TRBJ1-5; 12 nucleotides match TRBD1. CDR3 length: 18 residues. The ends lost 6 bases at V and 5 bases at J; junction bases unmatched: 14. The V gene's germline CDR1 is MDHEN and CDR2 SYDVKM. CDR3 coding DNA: TGTGCCAGCAGGATTTCAAAGTACGGGACAGGGGGCCATCAGCCCCAGCATTTT. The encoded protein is CASRISKYGTGGHQPQHF.

CDR3 region: CASSLSAGSPETQYF. CDR3 DNA: TGTGCCAGCAGCTTATCCGCAGGGAGTCCAGAGACCCAGTACTTC. J is TRBJ2-5 and V is TRBV7-2, with D possibly being TRBD1 or TRBD2 (5 bases each). The V gene lost 2 bases and the J gene lost 4 bases, with 14 bases spanning the gap. The CDR3 has 15 residues. Germline-derived CDR1 and CDR2 are SGHTA and FQGNSA.

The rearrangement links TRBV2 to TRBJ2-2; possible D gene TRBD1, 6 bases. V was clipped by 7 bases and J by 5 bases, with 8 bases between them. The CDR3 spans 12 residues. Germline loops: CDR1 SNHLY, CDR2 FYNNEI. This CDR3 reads CASTRGTGELFF. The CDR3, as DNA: TGTGCCAGCACCAGGGGAACCGGGGAGCTGTTTTTT.

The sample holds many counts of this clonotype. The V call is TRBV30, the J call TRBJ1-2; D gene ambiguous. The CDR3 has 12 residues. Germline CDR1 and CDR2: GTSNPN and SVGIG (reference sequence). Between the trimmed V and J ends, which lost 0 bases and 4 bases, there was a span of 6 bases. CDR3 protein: CAWSVQSYGYTF. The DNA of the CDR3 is TGTGCCTGGAGTGTACAAAGCTATGGCTACACCTTC.

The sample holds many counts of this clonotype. The CDR3 nucleotides are TGTGCCAGCTTTGGGGCAGGGAAGACCCAGTACTTC. It is translated as CASFGAGKTQYF. V is TRBV11-2 and J is TRBJ2-5; D may be TRBD1 (5 bases). The CDR3 has 12 residues. Germline CDR1 SGHAT, CDR2 FQNNGV. V lost 8 bases and J lost 6, with 13 bases in between. Together with reference TRBV11-2 and TRBJ2-5, the CDR3 gives the full variable domain: EAGVAQSPRYKIIEKRQSVAFWCNPISGHATLYWYQQILGQGPKLLIQFQNNGVVDDSQLPKDRFSAERLKGVDSTLKIQPAKLEDSAVYLCASFGAGKTQYFGPGTRLLVL.

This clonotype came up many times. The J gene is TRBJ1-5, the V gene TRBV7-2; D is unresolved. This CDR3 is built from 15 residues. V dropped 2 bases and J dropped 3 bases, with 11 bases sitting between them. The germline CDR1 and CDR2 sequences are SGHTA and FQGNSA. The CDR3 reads CASSLLGQINQPQHF. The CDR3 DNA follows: TGTGCCAGCAGCTTACTTGGGCAGATCAATCAGCCCCAGCATTTT.

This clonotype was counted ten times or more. CDR3 sequence (DNA): TGTGCCAGCAGTCGCTCTGCTCGGGAGCAGTACTTC. This translates into CASSRSAREQYF. The rearrangement joins TRBV28 to TRBJ2-7; D is unclear. CDR3 length equals 12 residues. Germline assignment: CDR1 MDHEN and CDR2 SYDVKM. The V end lost 5 bases, the J end lost 7 bases, and 12 bases lay between the germline ends.

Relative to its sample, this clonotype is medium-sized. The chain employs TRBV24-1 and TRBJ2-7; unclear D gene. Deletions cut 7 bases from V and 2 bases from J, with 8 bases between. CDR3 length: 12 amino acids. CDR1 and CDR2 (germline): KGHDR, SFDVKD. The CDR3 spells CATSRFPYEQYF. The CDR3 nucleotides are TGTGCCACCAGCAGGTTTCCCTACGAGCAGTACTTC.

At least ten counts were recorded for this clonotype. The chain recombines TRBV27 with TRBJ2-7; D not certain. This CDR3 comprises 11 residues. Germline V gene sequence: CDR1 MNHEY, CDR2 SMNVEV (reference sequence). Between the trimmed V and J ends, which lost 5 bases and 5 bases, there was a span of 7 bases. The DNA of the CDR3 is TGTGCCAGCAGTCATGATGACGAGCAGTACTTC. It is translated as CASSHDDEQYF.